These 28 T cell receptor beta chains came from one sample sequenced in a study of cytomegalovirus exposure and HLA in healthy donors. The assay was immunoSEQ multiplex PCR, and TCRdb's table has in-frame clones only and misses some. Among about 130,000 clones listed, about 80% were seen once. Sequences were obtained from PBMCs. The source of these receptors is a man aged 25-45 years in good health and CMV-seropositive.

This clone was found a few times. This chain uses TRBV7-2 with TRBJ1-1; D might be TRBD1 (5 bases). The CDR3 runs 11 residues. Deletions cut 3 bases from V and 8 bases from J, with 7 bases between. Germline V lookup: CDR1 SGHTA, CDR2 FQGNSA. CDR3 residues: CASSLRTEAFF. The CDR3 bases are TGTGCCAGCAGCTTGAGGACAGAAGCTTTCTTT.

The CDR3 DNA is TGTGCCAGCAGCTTAAGTGGCCAATACGAGCAGTACTTC. It yields the protein CASSLSGQYEQYF. The V and J genes are TRBV7-8 and TRBJ2-7; D is unclear. Trimming shortened V by 2 bases and J by 4 bases, and 9 bases separated the two germline ends. The CDR3 consists of 13 residues. CDR1 SGHVS and CDR2 FQNEAQ come from the germline V gene.

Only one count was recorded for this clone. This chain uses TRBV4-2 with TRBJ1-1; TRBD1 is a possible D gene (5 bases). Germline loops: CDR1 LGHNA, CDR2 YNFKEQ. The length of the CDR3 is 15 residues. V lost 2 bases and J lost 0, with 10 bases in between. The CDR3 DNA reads TGTGCCAGCAGCCAACCCGGGGGTCTGAACACTGAAGCTTTCTTT. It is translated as CASSQPGGLNTEAFF.

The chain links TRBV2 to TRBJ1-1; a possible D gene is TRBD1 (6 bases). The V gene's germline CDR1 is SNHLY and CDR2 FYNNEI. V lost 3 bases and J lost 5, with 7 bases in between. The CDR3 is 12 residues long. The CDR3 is CASSDRGTEAFF. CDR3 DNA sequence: TGTGCCAGCAGTGACAGGGGAACTGAAGCTTTCTTT.

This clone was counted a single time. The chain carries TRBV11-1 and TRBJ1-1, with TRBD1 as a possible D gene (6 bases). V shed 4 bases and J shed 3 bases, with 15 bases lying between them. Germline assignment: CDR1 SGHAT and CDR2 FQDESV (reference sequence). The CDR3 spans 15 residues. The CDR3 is CASSSPRGVYTEAFF. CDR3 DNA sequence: TGTGCCAGCAGCTCCCCCAGGGGAGTTTACACTGAAGCTTTCTTT.

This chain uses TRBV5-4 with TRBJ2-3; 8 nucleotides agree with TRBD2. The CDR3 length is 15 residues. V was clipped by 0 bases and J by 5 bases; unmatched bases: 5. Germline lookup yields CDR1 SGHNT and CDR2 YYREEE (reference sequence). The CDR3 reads CASSLGGTRGDTQYF. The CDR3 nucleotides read TGTGCCAGCAGCTTGGGCGGGACTAGGGGAGATACGCAGTATTTT.

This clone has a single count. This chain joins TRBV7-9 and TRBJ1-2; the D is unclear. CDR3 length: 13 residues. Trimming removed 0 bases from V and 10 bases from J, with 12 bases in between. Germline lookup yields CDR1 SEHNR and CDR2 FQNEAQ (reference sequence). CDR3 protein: CASSLAGSVVYTF. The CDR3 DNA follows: TGTGCCAGCAGCTTAGCCGGGTCAGTCGTCTACACCTTC.

CDR3 amino acids: CASSLSVGSSYEQYF. CDR3 nucleotides: TGCGCCAGCAGCTTGAGCGTTGGCAGCTCCTACGAGCAGTACTTC. The gene calls are TRBV5-1 and TRBJ2-7; D unresolved. This CDR3 has 15 residues. The germline V gene has CDR1 SGHRS and CDR2 YFSETQ. Trimming removed 1 base from V and 0 bases from J, with 11 bases in between.

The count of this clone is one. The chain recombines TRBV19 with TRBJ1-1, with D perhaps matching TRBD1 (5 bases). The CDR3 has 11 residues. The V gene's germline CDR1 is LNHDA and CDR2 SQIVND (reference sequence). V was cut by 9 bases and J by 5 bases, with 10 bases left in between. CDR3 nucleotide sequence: TGTGCCAGCGGGGGGTCGACTGAAGCTTTCTTT. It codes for CASGGSTEAFF.

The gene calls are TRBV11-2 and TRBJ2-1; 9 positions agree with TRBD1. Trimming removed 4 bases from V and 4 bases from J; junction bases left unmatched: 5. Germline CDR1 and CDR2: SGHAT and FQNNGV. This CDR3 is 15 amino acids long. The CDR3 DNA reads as TGTGCCAGCAGCTCCGGGACAGGGCAGTACAATGAGCAGTTCTTC. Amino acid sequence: CASSSGTGQYNEQFF.

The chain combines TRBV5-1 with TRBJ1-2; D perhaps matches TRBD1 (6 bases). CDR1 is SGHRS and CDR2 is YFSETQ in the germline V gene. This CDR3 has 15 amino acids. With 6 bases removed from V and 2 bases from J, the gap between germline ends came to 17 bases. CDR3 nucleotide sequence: TGCGCCAGCACTATAAGAACAGGGCCAAACTATGGCTACACCTTC. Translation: CASTIRTGPNYGYTF.

Written as DNA, the CDR3 is TGTGCCATCAGTGCCAAGACAGGGGGATACTACAATGAGCAGTTCTTC. This codes for CAISAKTGGYYNEQFF. The V and J genes are TRBV10-3 and TRBJ2-1, with 9 bases lining up with TRBD1. V was clipped by 4 bases and J by 3 bases; unmatched bases: 7. Germline lookup yields CDR1 ENHRY and CDR2 SYGVKD. The CDR3 sequence is 16 residues long.

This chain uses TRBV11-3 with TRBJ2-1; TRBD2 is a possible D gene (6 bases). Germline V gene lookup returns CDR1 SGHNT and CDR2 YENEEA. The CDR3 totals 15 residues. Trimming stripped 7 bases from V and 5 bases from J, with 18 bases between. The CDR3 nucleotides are TGTGCCAGCACCCTCCGCGGCGGGGAAAACAATGAGCAGTTCTTC. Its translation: CASTLRGGENNEQFF.

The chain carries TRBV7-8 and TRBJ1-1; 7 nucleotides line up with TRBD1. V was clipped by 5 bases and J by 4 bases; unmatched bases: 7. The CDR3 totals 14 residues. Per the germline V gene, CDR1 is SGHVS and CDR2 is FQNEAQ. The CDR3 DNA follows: TGTGCCAGCAGCGGGACAGTCCCACGCACTGAAGCTTTCTTT. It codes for CASSGTVPRTEAFF.

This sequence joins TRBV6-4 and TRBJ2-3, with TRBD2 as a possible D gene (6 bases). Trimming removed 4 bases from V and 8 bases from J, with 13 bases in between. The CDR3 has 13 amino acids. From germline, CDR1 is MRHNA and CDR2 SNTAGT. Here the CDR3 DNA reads TGTGCCAGCAGTGTCGACGGGGGAGCTACGCAGTATTTT. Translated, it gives CASSVDGGATQYF.

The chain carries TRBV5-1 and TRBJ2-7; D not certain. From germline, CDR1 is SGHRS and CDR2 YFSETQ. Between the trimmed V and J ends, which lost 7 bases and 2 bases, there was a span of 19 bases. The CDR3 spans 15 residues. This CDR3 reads CASSLESPRAYEQYF. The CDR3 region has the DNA TGCGCCAGCTCGTTAGAGTCGCCTCGGGCCTACGAGCAGTACTTC.

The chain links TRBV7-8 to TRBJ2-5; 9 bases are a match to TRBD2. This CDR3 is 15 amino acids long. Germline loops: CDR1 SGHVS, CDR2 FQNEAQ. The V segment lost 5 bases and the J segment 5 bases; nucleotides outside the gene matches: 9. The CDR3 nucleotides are TGTGCCAGCAGCACCTCTAGCGGGGAGATGGAGACCCAGTACTTC. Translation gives CASSTSSGEMETQYF.

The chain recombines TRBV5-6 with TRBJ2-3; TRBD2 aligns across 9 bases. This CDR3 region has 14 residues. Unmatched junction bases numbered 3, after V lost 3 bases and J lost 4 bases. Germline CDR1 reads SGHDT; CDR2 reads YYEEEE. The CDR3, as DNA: TGTGCCAGCAGCTGGGGGACTAGCCCAGATACGCAGTATTTT. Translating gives CASSWGTSPDTQYF. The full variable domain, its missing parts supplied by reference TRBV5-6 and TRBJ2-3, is DAGVTQSPTHLIKTRGQQVTLRCSPKSGHDTVSWYQQALGQGPQFIFQYYEEEERQRGNFPDRFSGHQFPNYSSELNVNALLLGDSALYLCASSWGTSPDTQYFGPGTRLTVL.

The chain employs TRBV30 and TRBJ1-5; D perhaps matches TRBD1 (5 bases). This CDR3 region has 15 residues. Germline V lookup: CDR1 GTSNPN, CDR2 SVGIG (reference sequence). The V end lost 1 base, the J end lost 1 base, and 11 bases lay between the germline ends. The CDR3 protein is CAWSEGRGSNQPQHF. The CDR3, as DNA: TGTGCCTGGAGTGAGGGGAGGGGCAGCAATCAGCCCCAGCATTTT.

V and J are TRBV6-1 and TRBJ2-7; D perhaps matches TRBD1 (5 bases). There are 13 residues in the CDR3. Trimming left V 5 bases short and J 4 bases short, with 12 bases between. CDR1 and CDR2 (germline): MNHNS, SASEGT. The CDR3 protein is CASSPDSQYEQYF. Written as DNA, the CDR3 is TGTGCCAGCAGTCCAGACAGTCAGTACGAGCAGTACTTC.

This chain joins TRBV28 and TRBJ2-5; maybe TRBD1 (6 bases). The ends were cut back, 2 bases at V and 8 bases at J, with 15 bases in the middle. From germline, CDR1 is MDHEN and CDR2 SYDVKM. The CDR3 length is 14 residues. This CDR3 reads CASSLATGLGTQYF. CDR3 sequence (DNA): TGTGCCAGCAGTTTAGCCACAGGGTTAGGAACCCAGTACTTC.

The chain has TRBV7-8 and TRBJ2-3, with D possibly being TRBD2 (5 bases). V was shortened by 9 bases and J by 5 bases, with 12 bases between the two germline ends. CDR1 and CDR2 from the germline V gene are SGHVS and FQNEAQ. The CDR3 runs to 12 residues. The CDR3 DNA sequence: TGTGCCAGTGGCCTAGCAATAGATACGCAGTATTTT. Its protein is CASGLAIDTQYF.

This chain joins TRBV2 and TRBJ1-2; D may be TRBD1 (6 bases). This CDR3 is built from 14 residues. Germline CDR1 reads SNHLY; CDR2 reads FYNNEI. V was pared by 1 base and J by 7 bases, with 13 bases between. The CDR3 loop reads CASSEEGGRAGYTF. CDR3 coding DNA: TGTGCCAGCAGTGAAGAGGGGGGGCGGGCTGGCTACACCTTC.

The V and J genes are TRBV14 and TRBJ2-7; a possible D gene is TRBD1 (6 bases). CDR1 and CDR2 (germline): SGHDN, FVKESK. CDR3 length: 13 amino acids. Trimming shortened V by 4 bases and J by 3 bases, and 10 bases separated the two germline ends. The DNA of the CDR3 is TGTGCCAGCAGCCCTCCGGACAGCTACGAGCAGTACTTC. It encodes CASSPPDSYEQYF.

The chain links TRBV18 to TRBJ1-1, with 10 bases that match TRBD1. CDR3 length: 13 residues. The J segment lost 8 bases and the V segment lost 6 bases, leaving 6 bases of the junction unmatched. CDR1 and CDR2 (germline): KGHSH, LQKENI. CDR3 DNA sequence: TGTGCCAGCTCCCCGACAGGGGGCGCGGAAGCTTTCTTT. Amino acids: CASSPTGGAEAFF. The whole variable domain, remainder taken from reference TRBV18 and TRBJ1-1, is NAGVMQNPRHLVRRRGQEARLRCSPMKGHSHVYWYRQLPEEGLKFMVYLQKENIIDESGMPKERFSAEFPKEGPSILRIQQVVRGDSAAYFCASSPTGGAEAFFGQGTRLTVV.

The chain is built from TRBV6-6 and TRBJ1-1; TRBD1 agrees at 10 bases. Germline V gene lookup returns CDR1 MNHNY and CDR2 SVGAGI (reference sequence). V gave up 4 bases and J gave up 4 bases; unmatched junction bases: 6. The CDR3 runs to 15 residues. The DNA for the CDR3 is TGTGCCAGCAGTTCGCCGGACAGGGGGAGCACTGAAGCTTTCTTT. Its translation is CASSSPDRGSTEAFF.

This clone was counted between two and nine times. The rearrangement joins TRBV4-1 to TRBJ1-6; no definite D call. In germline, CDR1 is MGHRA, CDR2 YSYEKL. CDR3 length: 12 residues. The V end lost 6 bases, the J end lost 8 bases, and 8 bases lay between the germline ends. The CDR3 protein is CASRSGDSPLHF. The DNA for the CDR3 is TGCGCCAGCAGGTCCGGTGATTCACCCCTCCACTTT.

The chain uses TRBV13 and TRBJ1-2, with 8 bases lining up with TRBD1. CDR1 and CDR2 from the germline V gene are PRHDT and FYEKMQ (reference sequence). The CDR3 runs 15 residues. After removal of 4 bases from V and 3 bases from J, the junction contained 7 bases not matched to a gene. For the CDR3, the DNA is TGTGCCAGCAGCTCGCCGACGACAGGGGACTATGGCTACACCTTC. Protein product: CASSSPTTGDYGYTF.